Here is one T cell receptor (beta chain) with its context. Terminally differentiated effector memory CD45RA+ cells were left out of the naive CD8 fraction, which was CD45RO-negative and positively selected for CCR7. The donors were all Caucasian adults (living in Nashville, Tennessee). Method: immunoSEQ multiplex PCR; TCRdb's copy keeps in-frame clones and lacks some. The sample has millions of clones; less than 95% are singletons. This specimen belongs to a study of shared clonotypes between healthy human individuals. The J segment lost 2 bases and the V segment lost 6 bases, leaving 6 bases of the junction unmatched. The CDR3 covers 16 residues. Germline values: CDR1 SGHVS, CDR2 FNYEAQ.

This TCR came from a man younger than 35 in good health. Sequencing used naive CD8+ T cells sorted from blood. V is TRBV7-6 and J is TRBJ2-1, with 11 bases matching TRBD2. In DNA, the CDR3 is TGTGCCAGCAGTTCCTATAGCGGGGGGGCCTACAATGAGCAGTTCTTC. This translates into CASSSYSGGAYNEQFF.